A selection of T cell receptor beta chains follows, all from one sample in a study of blood T cell repertoires in COVID-19. Sequencing used immunoSEQ multiplex PCR; TCRdb keeps in-frame clones, though not all of them. Of roughly 100,000 clones in the sample, roughly two thirds were seen once. The material sequenced was peripheral blood. These receptor sequences come from a human donor with acute or convalescent COVID-19. The donor label of this sample is uncertain. Both conserved end residues are trimmed from each CDR3. The D gene is left open where the match is weak.

>NA|TRBV2
ASRTTGTSVSPLH
>NA|TRBV9
ASSLRGTQY
>NA|TRBV19
ASSTGGGRFQPQH
>TRBD1|TRBV19
ASSPRDRGSNQPQH
>TRBD1|TRBV9
ASSLTGQILAGNTIY
>TRBD2|TRBV2
ASSYTSGEQF
>NA|TRBV18
ASSPRPRQSTDTQY
>NA|TRBV5-6
ASSLALGDYEQY
>NA|TRBV5-1
ASKGPSDRQRTNDSPLH
>NA|TRBV19
ASSMGRRGEAF
>NA|TRBV7-9
ASSLSGGNQPQH
>TRBD1|TRBV24-1
ATSGAPGQGNSRGKNIQY
>NA|TRBV21-1
ASYCAPGQTGTEAF
>TRBD1|TRBV6-6
ASSGPQGALNQPQH
>NA|TRBV5-1
ASSLGWWGEPYEQY
>NA|TRBV5-6
ASSLAGRYGYT
>TRBD1|TRBV12-3/TRBV12-4
ASSLGGTYEQY
>TRBD1|TRBV11-3
ASSSNTQGAGANVLT
>TRBD1|TRBV7-2
ASGVDRNAEQY
>NA|TRBV29-1
SVEKIGGYT
>TRBD1|TRBV4-1
ASSLSRGTGAEKLF
>NA|TRBV7-8
ASSPDRNQPQH
>NA|TRBV5-1
ASRNPFISDNEQF
>NA|TRBV28
ASSLNSPVFANTGELF
>TRBD2|TRBV24-1
ATSDLLAANTGELF
>NA|TRBV13
ASSLRRPNTEAF
>NA|TRBV18
ASSPNSFNTEAF
>TRBD1|TRBV7-9
ASRRTGGYT
>NA|TRBV30
AWSQGVTPEWPQH
>NA|TRBV14
ASSRSKGAGELF
>NA|TRBV4-1
ASSHAGVSYEQY
>NA|TRBV30
AWSQGFLGTDTQY
>NA|TRBV27
ASSLSKSSPVFSYNEQF
>TRBD1|TRBV4-1
ASSQGTGVGGYT
>NA|TRBV3-1/TRBV3-2
ASSQAFPSTEAF
>NA|TRBV5-5
ASSLVGHIPDTQY
>NA|TRBV18
ASSPLDRQETQY
>TRBD2|TRBV19
ASSMRSSLRGEDTQY
>NA|TRBV7-3
ASSQAGPNSPLH
>NA|TRBV24-1
ATSDREWGGELF
>TRBD2|TRBV7-2
ASSPGGAWETQY
>NA|TRBV11-2
ASSTTGTPNNEQF
>TRBD1|TRBV30
AWSWQGAGQPQH
>NA|TRBV19
ASSNYYGYT
>TRBD1|TRBV4-1
ASRPTGGNQPQH
>NA|TRBV5-6
ASSLRSGETQY
>TRBD1|TRBV10-3
AISQQGNYGYT
>NA|TRBV4-1
ASSQPLQGNTEAF
>NA|TRBV5-6
ASSLIKRGLRTEAF
>NA|TRBV4-1
ASSQVIEGLRRAGTDTQY
>NA|TRBV29-1
SVSSSYNSPLH